This entry lists 22 T cell receptor beta chains sequenced from one sample in a study of shared clonotypes between healthy human individuals. Some clones are missing from TCRdb's copy, which holds only in-frame ones; the method was immunoSEQ multiplex PCR. The repertoire holds about 2.1 million clones, with roughly 95% as singletons. Naive CD8 cells, CD45RO-negative and positively selected for CCR7, excluded terminally differentiated effector memory CD45RA+ cells. Sequencing was done on a sample of naive CD8+ T cells from PBMCs. The source of these receptors is a man younger than 35 in good health. Some clones in this sample may be carry-over from other donors' samples.

This chain connects TRBV9 to TRBJ2-1; 7 bases map to TRBD1. The CDR3 contains 15 residues. Losses at the gene ends were 3 bases for V and 4 bases for J; bases not matched to a gene: 7. Germline assignment: CDR1 SGDLS and CDR2 YYNGEE. DNA of the CDR3: TGTGCCAGCAGCGGAACAGGGGTGGGTTACAATGAGCAGTTCTTC. Translating it yields CASSGTGVGYNEQFF.

The count of this clone is one. The chain links TRBV9 to TRBJ1-4; weak D call: TRBD1 (6 bases). The V and J ends lost 3 bases and 2 bases respectively, with 11 bases between them. This CDR3 spans 15 amino acids. Germline V lookup: CDR1 SGDLS, CDR2 YYNGEE. The CDR3, as DNA: TGTGCCAGCAGCGCCGGGACATCTACTAATGAAAAACTGTTTTTT. It specifies CASSAGTSTNEKLFF.

CDR3 in amino acids: CASSTGRSGNTIYF. Written as DNA, the CDR3 is TGTGCCAGCAGTACAGGGCGCTCTGGAAACACCATATATTTT. The rearrangement uses TRBV6-1 and TRBJ1-3, with a weak D call TRBD1 (6 bases). Germline CDR1 reads MNHNS; CDR2 reads SASEGT. The CDR3 has 14 amino acids. V lost 5 bases to trimming and J lost 0 bases, with 8 bases between them.

V gene TRBV5-1 combines with J gene TRBJ2-7; TRBD2 aligns across 8 bases. The J segment lost 5 bases and the V segment lost 4 bases, leaving 11 bases of the junction unmatched. CDR1 SGHRS and CDR2 YFSETQ come from the germline V gene. CDR3 length: 15 residues. CDR3 sequence: CASSSVAGGPHEQYF. The CDR3 bases are TGCGCCAGCAGCAGTGTGGCGGGAGGTCCCCACGAGCAGTACTTC.

A single count supports this clone. This chain links TRBV7-3 with TRBJ2-1; 12 bases match TRBD2. The germline V gene encodes CDR1 SGHTA and CDR2 FQGTGA. Trimming took 5 bases from V and 6 from J; bases not matched to a gene: 5. CDR3 length: 15 amino acids. The CDR3 nucleotides read TGTGCCAGCAGCCAACTAGCGGGAGGATCCAATGAGCAGTTCTTC. It is translated as CASSQLAGGSNEQFF. Based on the CDR3 plus reference TRBV7-3 and TRBJ2-1, the full variable domain is GAGVSQTPSNKVTEKGKYVELRCDPISGHTALYWYRQSLGQGPEFLIYFQGTGAADDSGLPNDRFFAVRPEGSVSTLKIQRTERGDSAVYLCASSQLAGGSNEQFFGPGTRLTVL.

The chain has TRBV21-1 and TRBJ2-1; whether TRBD1, the table's D call, matches the DNA was not checked. TRBV21-1 is described as a pseudogene. The CDR3 is made up of 17 amino acids. CDR3 in DNA: TGTGCCAGCAGCAAAGAGGGGACAGGGGGCATCTACAATGAGCAGTTCTTC. Amino acids: CASSKEGTGGIYNEQFF.

The rearrangement joins TRBV5-1 to TRBJ2-5; 7 bases are shared with TRBD2. This CDR3 is 16 amino acids long. V lost 4 bases and J lost 1; bases outside the gene matches: 10. CDR1 and CDR2 (germline): SGHRS, YFSETQ. The CDR3 is CASSAVGGRVQETQYF. The CDR3 DNA reads TGCGCCAGCAGCGCTGTCGGGGGGAGGGTCCAAGAGACCCAGTACTTC.

The rearrangement links TRBV18 to TRBJ2-4; D ambiguous. The ends were cut back, 2 bases at V and 1 base at J, with 12 bases in the middle. Germline V lookup: CDR1 KGHSH, CDR2 LQKENI. This CDR3 has 16 amino acids. CDR3: CASSPAEGVAKNIQYF. CDR3 in DNA: TGTGCCAGCTCACCAGCAGAAGGAGTGGCCAAAAACATTCAGTACTTC.

The chain links TRBV19 to TRBJ1-2; 7 nucleotides agree with TRBD1. Germline V gene data show CDR1 as LNHDA and CDR2 as SQIVND (reference sequence). With V trimmed by 5 bases and J by 4 bases, 13 bases remained unmatched. CDR3 length: 16 residues. CDR3 loop: CASSLYAGDSSYGYTF. In DNA form, the CDR3 reads TGTGCCAGTAGTCTCTACGCCGGGGACAGCAGCTATGGCTACACCTTC.

V usage is TRBV28 and J usage is TRBJ2-6; D perhaps matches TRBD1 (6 bases). The V end was cut by 6 bases, the J end by 0 bases, with 12 bases between. The CDR3 totals 16 residues. Germline V gene data show CDR1 as MDHEN and CDR2 as SYDVKM. CDR3 region: CASRRTVSSGANVLTF. Here the CDR3 DNA reads TGTGCCAGCAGACGGACAGTGAGCTCTGGGGCCAACGTCCTGACTTTC. The full variable domain, completed using reference TRBV28 and TRBJ2-6, is DVKVTQSSRYLVKRTGEKVFLECVQDMDHENMFWYRQDPGLGLRLIYFSYDVKMKEKGDIPEGYSVSREKKERFSLILESASTNQTSMYLCASRRTVSSGANVLTFGAGSRLTVL.

This clone was observed a few times. V and J are TRBV16 and TRBJ1-5; D is undetermined. Germline V gives CDR1 KGHSY, CDR2 FQNENV. The CDR3 runs 13 residues. V lost 3 bases and J lost 9, with 12 bases in between. CDR3 protein: CASSHGVGWPQHF. As DNA, the CDR3 is TGTGCCAGCAGCCATGGGGTAGGGTGGCCCCAGCATTTT.

This chain joins TRBV10-2 and TRBJ1-5; D may be TRBD1 (6 bases). The CDR3 consists of 16 residues. The germline CDR1 and CDR2 sequences are WSHSY and SAAADI. Trimming removed 0 bases at V and 2 bases at J, with 11 bases between. CDR3 sequence reads: CASSESMGAGNQPQHF. CDR3 DNA: TGCGCCAGCAGTGAGTCGATGGGGGCGGGCAATCAGCCCCAGCATTTT.

As for this clone: At the DNA level, this CDR3 is encoded by other sequences in the same sample as well. The J gene is TRBJ2-7, the V gene TRBV27; possibly TRBD1 or TRBD2 for D (5 bases each). Deletions cut 3 bases from V and 0 bases from J, with 9 bases between. From germline, CDR1 is MNHEY and CDR2 SMNVEV (reference sequence). The CDR3 is 14 residues long. This CDR3 reads CASSLRGGSYEQYF. In DNA, the CDR3 is TGTGCCAGCAGTTTGAGGGGTGGCTCCTACGAGCAGTACTTC.

The V and J genes are TRBV2 and TRBJ2-1, with 7 bases lining up with TRBD2. CDR3 size: 13 residues. Germline CDR1 reads SNHLY; CDR2 reads FYNNEI. Trimming took 9 bases from V and 10 from J; bases not matched to a gene: 12. In DNA, the CDR3 is TGTGCCAGACGGTCGGCCCTTAGCGGGGAGCAGTTCTTC. Encoded protein: CARRSALSGEQFF.

The chain carries TRBV28 and TRBJ2-3; 9 nucleotides agree with TRBD2. The germline gives CDR1 MDHEN, CDR2 SYDVKM. This CDR3 region has 12 residues. Trimming cost V 9 bases and J 3 bases; bases outside gene matches: 1. CDR3 in amino acids: CASSGRTDTQYF. CDR3 DNA: TGTGCCAGTAGCGGGAGAACAGATACGCAGTATTTT.

The gene calls are TRBV21-1 and TRBJ1-1. TRBV21-1 corresponds to a pseudogene. The CDR3 extends over 14 amino acids. The CDR3 loop is CASSNRGGNTEAFF. The CDR3 region has the DNA TGTGCCAGCAGCAACCGCGGTGGGAACACTGAAGCTTTCTTT.

The V gene is TRBV9, the J gene TRBJ2-5, with D possibly TRBD2 on 7 matching bases. Germline V gene lookup returns CDR1 SGDLS and CDR2 YYNGEE. Trimming stripped 0 bases from V and 5 bases from J, with 14 bases between. CDR3 size: 15 residues. CDR3 sequence: CASSVGVGRGETQYF. The CDR3 bases are TGTGCCAGCAGCGTAGGTGTGGGGAGGGGGGAGACCCAGTACTTC.

A few counts support this clone. The V call is TRBV2, the J call TRBJ1-1; no firm D call. V was clipped by 2 bases and J by 7 bases, with 11 bases between them. CDR1 SNHLY and CDR2 FYNNEI come from the germline V gene. This CDR3 has 13 residues. The CDR3 loop reads CASSERPGIEAFF. DNA for the CDR3: TGTGCCAGCAGTGAAAGACCGGGGATTGAAGCTTTCTTT.

The chain carries TRBV4-1 and TRBJ2-5; TRBD1 aligns across 8 bases. The length of the CDR3 is 14 residues. Germline trimming cut 4 bases from V and 5 bases from J; bases unmatched to any gene: 6. The germline V gene has CDR1 MGHRA and CDR2 YSYEKL. CDR3 residues: CASSPQGAGETQYF. The CDR3 DNA follows: TGCGCCAGCAGCCCCCAGGGGGCCGGCGAGACCCAGTACTTC.

The gene calls are TRBV27 and TRBJ2-1, with 16 bases matching TRBD2. Germline CDR1 MNHEY, CDR2 SMNVEV (reference sequence). This CDR3 comprises 16 residues. Losses at the gene ends were 3 bases for V and 8 bases for J; bases not matched to a gene: 4. Here the CDR3 DNA reads TGTGCCAGCAGTTTGGGACTAGCGGGAGGGGCGGATGAGCAGTTCTTC. It encodes CASSLGLAGGADEQFF.

V usage is TRBV13 and J usage is TRBJ1-1; D is ambiguous. Germline V gene data show CDR1 as PRHDT and CDR2 as FYEKMQ (reference sequence). Trimming pared 5 bases from V and 8 bases from J, leaving 12 bases between. The CDR3 is 12 residues long. CDR3 residues: CASSRSWSEAFF. CDR3 sequence (DNA): TGTGCCAGCAGCCGGAGTTGGAGCGAAGCTTTCTTT.

V usage is TRBV5-1 and J usage is TRBJ2-7, with TRBD2 matching 8 bases. The CDR3 consists of 15 residues. V was pared by 1 base and J by 4 bases, with 7 bases of the junction left unmatched. The germline V gene encodes CDR1 SGHRS and CDR2 YFSETQ. CDR3 loop: CASSLSPGGPYEQYF. The CDR3 DNA follows: TGCGCCAGCAGCTTGAGTCCGGGAGGGCCTTACGAGCAGTACTTC.